This T cell receptor (beta chain) was documented in a study of shared clonotypes between healthy human individuals. Study conclusions and caveats: Researchers sampled only blood; tissue repertoires likely differ.

CDR1 and CDR2 (germline): MNHNS, SASEGT. The CDR3 loop spans 18 amino acids. Trimming removed 0 bases at V and 5 bases at J, with 19 bases between. Clones were read by immunoSEQ multiplex PCR, and TCRdb kept only the in-frame ones, dropping some. The sample lists 2 million to 2.5 million clones, approximately 94% occurring once. In the case of this clone: No antigen is known for it.

Sequenced material: naive CD4+ T cells sorted from blood. Subset denoted: CD45RA+ positively selected. This receptor was taken from a man aged 18 to 30 in good health. The chain recombines TRBV6-1 with TRBJ1-4; D not resolved. The CDR3 loop reads CASSEALISERLNEKLFF. Written as DNA, the CDR3 is TGTGCCAGCAGTGAAGCGCTTATATCCGAACGGCTGAATGAAAAACTGTTTTTT.